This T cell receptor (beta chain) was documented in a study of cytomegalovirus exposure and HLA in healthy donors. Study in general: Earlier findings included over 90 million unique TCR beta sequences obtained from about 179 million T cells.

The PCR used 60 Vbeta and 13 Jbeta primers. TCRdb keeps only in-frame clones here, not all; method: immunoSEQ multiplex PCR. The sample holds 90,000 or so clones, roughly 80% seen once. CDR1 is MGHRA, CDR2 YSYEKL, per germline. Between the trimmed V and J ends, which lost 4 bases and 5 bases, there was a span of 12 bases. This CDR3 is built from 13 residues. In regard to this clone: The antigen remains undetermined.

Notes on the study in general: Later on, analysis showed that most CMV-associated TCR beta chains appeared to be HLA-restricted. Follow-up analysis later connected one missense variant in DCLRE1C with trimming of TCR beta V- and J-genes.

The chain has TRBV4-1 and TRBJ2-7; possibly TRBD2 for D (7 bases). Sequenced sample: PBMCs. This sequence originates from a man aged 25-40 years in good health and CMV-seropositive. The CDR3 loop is CASSPWGGHEQYF. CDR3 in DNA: TGCGCCAGCAGCCCCTGGGGGGGGCACGAGCAGTACTTC.